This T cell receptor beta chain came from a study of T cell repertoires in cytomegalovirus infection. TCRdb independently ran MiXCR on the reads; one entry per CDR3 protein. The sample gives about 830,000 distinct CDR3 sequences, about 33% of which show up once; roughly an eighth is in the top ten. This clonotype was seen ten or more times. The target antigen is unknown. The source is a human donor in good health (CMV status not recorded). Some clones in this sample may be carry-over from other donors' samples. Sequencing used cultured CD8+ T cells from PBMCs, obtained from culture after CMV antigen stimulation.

In DNA form, the CDR3 reads TGTGCCAGCACCAACGTGAACACTGAAGCTTTCTTT. Amino acids: CASTNVNTEAFF. The chain recombines TRBV7-8 with TRBJ1-1, with D unclear. Germline CDR1 is SGHVS and CDR2 is FQNEAQ. The V end lost 7 bases, the J end lost 0 bases, and 6 bases lay between the germline ends. The CDR3 sequence is 12 residues long. The whole variable domain, remainder taken from reference TRBV7-8 and TRBJ1-1, is GAGVSQSPRYKVAKRGQDVALRCDPISGHVSLFWYQQALGQGPEFLTYFQNEAQLDKSGLPSDRFFAERPEGSVSTLKIQRTQQEDSAVYLCASTNVNTEAFFGQGTRLTVV.